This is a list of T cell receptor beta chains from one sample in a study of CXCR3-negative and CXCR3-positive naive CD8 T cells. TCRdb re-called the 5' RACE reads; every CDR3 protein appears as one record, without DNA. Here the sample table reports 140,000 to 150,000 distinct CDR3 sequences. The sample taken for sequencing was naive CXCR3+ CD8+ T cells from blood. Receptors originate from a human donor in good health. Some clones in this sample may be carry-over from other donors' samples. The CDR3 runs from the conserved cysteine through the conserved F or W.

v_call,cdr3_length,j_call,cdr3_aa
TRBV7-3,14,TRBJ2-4,CASSSGQGENIQYF
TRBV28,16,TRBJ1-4,CASSPFLQGYWEKLFF
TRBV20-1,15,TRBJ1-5,CSARDDRVYDQPQHF
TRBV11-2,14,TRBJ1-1,CASSPLEGSTEAFF
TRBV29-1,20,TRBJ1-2,CSVESIPSANKNRGINGYTF
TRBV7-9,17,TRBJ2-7,CASSFDNRNPIAGEQYF
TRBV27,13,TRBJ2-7,CASSFGTQYEQYF
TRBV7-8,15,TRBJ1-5,CASSFYPGTNQPQHF
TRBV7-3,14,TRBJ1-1,CASSLGGSATEAFF
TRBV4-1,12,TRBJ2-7,CASSQDSGEQYF
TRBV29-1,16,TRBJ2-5,CSVDGQKGEFQETQYF
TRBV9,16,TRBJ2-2,CASRTADRGNTGELFF
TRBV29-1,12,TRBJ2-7,CSAPGGGNEQYF
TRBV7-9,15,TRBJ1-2,CASSLERFGDYGYTF
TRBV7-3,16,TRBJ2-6,CASSLFGHSGANVLTF
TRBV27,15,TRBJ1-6,CASRGNQRYNSPLHF
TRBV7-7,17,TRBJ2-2,CASSPGRGGLNTGELFF
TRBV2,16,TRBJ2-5,CASRARQPGEQETQYF
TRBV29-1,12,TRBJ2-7,CSVGQETYEQYF
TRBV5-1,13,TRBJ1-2,CASSLEGAGGYTF
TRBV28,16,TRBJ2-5,CASSPTPRVVGETQYF
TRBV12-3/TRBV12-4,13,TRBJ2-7,CASSLELAYEQYF
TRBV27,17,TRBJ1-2,CASSLLWDRGDLYGYTF
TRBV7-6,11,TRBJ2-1,CASRTGVEQFF
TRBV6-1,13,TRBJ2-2,CASSDFGTGELFF
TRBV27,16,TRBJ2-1,CASSSLLAGGSGEQFF
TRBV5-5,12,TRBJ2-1,CASSLPRYEQFF
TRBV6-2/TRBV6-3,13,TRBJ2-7,CASSQPSGDEQYF
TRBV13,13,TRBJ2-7,CASSARISYDQYF
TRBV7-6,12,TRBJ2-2,CASSLAPGELFF
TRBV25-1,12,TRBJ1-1,CASSEQGTEAFF
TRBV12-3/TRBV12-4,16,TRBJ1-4,CASSRFGTEDNEKLFF
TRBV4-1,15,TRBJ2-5,CASSQNEGFGETQYF
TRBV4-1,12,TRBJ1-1,CASSLPGGEAFF
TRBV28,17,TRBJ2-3,CASSFSDRGLRADTQYF
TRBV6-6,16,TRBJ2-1,CASSPLGPASYNEQFF
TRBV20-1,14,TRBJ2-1,CSARGELPYNEQFF
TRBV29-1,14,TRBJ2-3,CSVETGRGPDTQYF
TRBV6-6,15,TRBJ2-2,CASSLAGENTGELFF
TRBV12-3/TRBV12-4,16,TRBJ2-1,CASSLASGVSYNEQFF
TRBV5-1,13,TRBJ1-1,CASSLEGAWEAFF
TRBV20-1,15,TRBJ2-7,CSATGFGQGAYEQYF
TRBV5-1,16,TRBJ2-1,CASSSIGQGAYNEQFF
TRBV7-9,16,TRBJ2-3,CASSFLGEGGGDTQYF
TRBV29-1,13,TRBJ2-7,CSVEPQGSYEQYF
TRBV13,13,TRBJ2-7,CASSRGSSYEQCF
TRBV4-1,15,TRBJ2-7,CASSQEGGRPYEQYF
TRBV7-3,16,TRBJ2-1,CASSLIAESSYNEQFF
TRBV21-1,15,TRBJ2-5,CASSKALATGETQYF
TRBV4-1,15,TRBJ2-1,CASSQDFPTYNEQFF
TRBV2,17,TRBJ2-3,CASKESGRFPSTDTQYF
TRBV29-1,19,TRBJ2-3,CSVEGPGAYSPNEADTQYF
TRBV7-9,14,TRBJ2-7,CASRPGTGTYEQYF
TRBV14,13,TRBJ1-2,CASSLGQGDGYTF
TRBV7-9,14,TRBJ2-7,CASSLDRNSYEQYF